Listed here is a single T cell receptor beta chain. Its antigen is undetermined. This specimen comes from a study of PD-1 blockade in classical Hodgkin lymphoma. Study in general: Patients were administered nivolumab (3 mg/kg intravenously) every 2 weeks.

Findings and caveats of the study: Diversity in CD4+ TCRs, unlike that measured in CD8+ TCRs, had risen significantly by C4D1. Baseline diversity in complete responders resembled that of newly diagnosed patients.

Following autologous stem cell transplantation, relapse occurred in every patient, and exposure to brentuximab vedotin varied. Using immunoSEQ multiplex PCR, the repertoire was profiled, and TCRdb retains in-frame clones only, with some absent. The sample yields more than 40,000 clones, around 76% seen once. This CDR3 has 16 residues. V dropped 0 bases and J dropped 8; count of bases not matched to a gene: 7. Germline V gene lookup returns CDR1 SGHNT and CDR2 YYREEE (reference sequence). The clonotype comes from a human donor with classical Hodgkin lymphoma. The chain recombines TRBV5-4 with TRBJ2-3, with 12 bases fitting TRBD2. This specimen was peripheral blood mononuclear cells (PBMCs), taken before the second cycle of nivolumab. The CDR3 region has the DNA TGTGCCAGCAGCTTGGCGGGAACTAGCGGGGGGCGTACGCAGTATTTT. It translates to CASSLAGTSGGRTQYF.